This T cell receptor (beta chain) was sequenced in a study of blood T cell repertoires in COVID-19. Looking at the study overall: The samples span acute and convalescent COVID-19 from the United States, Italy and Spain. The cDNA or gDNA used as material had been derived from T cells, B-cell-depleted T cells, or PBMCs.

Trimming took off 2 bases at V and 5 bases at J, with 15 bases between the two ends. Germline-derived CDR1 and CDR2 are KGHSH and LQKENI. This CDR3 has 15 amino acids. Per the original data handling: Quantification of nucleated cells was approximated via reference gene primer amplification. The repertoire was sequenced with immunoSEQ multiplex PCR; TCRdb's copy has only in-frame clones and lacks some. The D gene and trimming were derived from the DNA, and the V and J assignments and clone size from that table. The table has approximately 300,000 clones, roughly 82% seen once. The chain has TRBV18 and TRBJ2-5, with D maybe TRBD1 (5 bases). The specimen was peripheral blood. This TCR derives from a woman aged 50 to 60 with acute or convalescent COVID-19. CDR3: CASSPFQGSTETQYF. For the CDR3, the DNA is TGTGCCAGCTCACCATTCCAGGGCAGTACGGAGACCCAGTACTTC. Looking up the rest from reference TRBV18 and TRBJ2-5 gives the full variable domain: NAGVMQNPRHLVRRRGQEARLRCSPMKGHSHVYWYRQLPEEGLKFMVYLQKENIIDESGMPKERFSAEFPKEGPSILRIQQVVRGDSAAYFCASSPFQGSTETQYFGPGTRLLVL.